This is a list of T cell receptor beta chains from one sample in a study of vaccination and CD4 T cells after COVID-19. TCRdb re-called the PCR reads with MiXCR, one entry per CDR3 protein. The sample holds 13,000 or so distinct CDR3 sequences, less than 65% seen once. Antigens for these TCRs are unknown. The sample comprised CD4+ T cells from blood, cultured in vitro. The source is a human donor who had recovered from COVID-19. The CDR3 runs from the conserved cysteine through the conserved F or W.

v_call	cdr3_aa
TRBV25-1	CASSGPEEYLYEQYF
TRBV20-1	CSALTSSGPSYNEQFF
TRBV6-2/TRBV6-3	CASRSGTLDQPQHF
TRBV24-1	CATSDLVAGELFF
TRBV20-1	CSARSQGAGEQYF
TRBV2	CASKELGGAVGASSYNSPLHF
TRBV20-1	CSARDSGANTGELFF
TRBV21-1	CASSRDRGTSPLHF
TRBV28	CASSFMQGNSGYGYTF
TRBV6-1	CASSEGLSGYTF
TRBV7-2	CASSLDSLELDTQYF
TRBV27	CASRLQGYTEAFF
TRBV19	CASSRPGEQGDTQYF
TRBV6-5	CASSYGRTYGYTF
TRBV20-1	CSARDSGVIRGLGNTIYF
TRBV20-1	CSAHDDNQETQYF
TRBV20-1	CSASPRGTSGSWRYEQYF
TRBV2	CASRGGTSGYNEQLF
TRBV7-8	CASSLGLSGRSYIQYF
TRBV7-2	CASSLAGYAGNTIYF
TRBV30	CAWSVRNSEMRGYTF
TRBV20-1	CSASVSGSETGELFF
TRBV19	CASSIGGGSTDTQYF
TRBV10-2	CASTENTMTGRGYTF
TRBV15	CATSPRLVLDTQYF
TRBV2	CASSAGTDLYNEQFF
TRBV6-1	CASSYRQESYGYTF
TRBV20-1	CSAGDRNSIYGYTF
TRBV7-2	CASSLDASTNYGYTF
TRBV11-2	CASSVTPLLAGGTDTQYF
TRBV2	CASTRDSNEKLFF
TRBV20-1	CSARGSLGRANVLTF
TRBV7-8	CASSQGGYTSGLAGVQYF
TRBV10-3	CASQGPPSGEQYF
TRBV30	CAWGGFTEAFF
TRBV6-1	CASLRQARGVGALHF
TRBV6-4	CASSASSEGGSPLHF